This T cell receptor beta chain was recovered during a study of cytomegalovirus exposure and HLA in healthy donors. Study in general: Unique TCR beta sequences numbering approximately 120 million came from about 179 million T cells in an earlier analysis.

This clone has more than one count but fewer than ten. Its specificity is unknown. The study ran its PCR with 60 Vbeta and 13 Jbeta primers. Profiling relied on immunoSEQ multiplex PCR, and the TCRdb table lists in-frame clones only, not all of them. The repertoire holds more than 100,000 clones, under 90% seen once, with approximately 8.8% in the top ten. General observations from the study: The study found most TCR sequences rare, yet found some public TCRs in many donors. For TCR beta chains, V- and J-gene trimming was later linked to a missense DCLRE1C variant.

V shed 6 bases and J shed 2 bases, with 14 bases lying between them. This CDR3 is built from 15 residues. CDR1 and CDR2 (germline): MRHNA, SNTAGT. This TCR derives from a female donor in good health and CMV-seropositive. The sequenced sample was PBMCs. The chain uses TRBV6-4 and TRBJ1-3; possibly TRBD1 for D (6 bases). The CDR3: CASRQDSNAGNTIYF. CDR3 DNA sequence: TGTGCCAGCAGACAGGACAGTAACGCTGGAAACACCATATATTTT.